These T cell receptor beta chains were read from a single sample in a study of blood T cell repertoires in COVID-19. The repertoire was sequenced with immunoSEQ multiplex PCR; TCRdb's copy has only in-frame clones and lacks some. The repertoire holds about 130,000 clones, with around 88% as singletons. Material for sequencing was peripheral blood. These receptors all stem from a man aged 45-65 years with acute or convalescent COVID-19. Each CDR3 is given with its conserved first and last residue. The order of the fields is CDR3 length, J gene, D gene, V gene, CDR3 protein. A D gene is named only where the DNA matches it firmly.

cdr3_length: 15; j_call: TRBJ2-1; d_call: -; v_call: TRBV11-3; cdr3_aa: CASSSQPGGQGEQFF
cdr3_length: 15; j_call: TRBJ2-2; d_call: TRBD2; v_call: TRBV2; cdr3_aa: CASTLTSGSTGELFF
cdr3_length: 13; j_call: TRBJ2-2; d_call: -; v_call: TRBV11-3; cdr3_aa: CASSLVRTGELFF
cdr3_length: 15; j_call: TRBJ1-2; d_call: -; v_call: TRBV19; cdr3_aa: CASSIDRRGRYGYTF
cdr3_length: 13; j_call: TRBJ2-7; d_call: TRBD1; v_call: TRBV5-1; cdr3_aa: CASSRRTGDEQYF
cdr3_length: 15; j_call: TRBJ2-1; d_call: TRBD2; v_call: TRBV5-1; cdr3_aa: CASSLTGTSGGEQFF
cdr3_length: 16; j_call: TRBJ1-5; d_call: TRBD1; v_call: TRBV24-1; cdr3_aa: CATSETTGLGNQPQHF
cdr3_length: 15; j_call: TRBJ2-7; d_call: -; v_call: TRBV7-8; cdr3_aa: CASSLVDLSGREQYF
cdr3_length: 15; j_call: TRBJ2-7; d_call: TRBD1; v_call: TRBV29-1; cdr3_aa: CSAKGTEFSPYEQYF
cdr3_length: 16; j_call: TRBJ2-1; d_call: -; v_call: TRBV6-5; cdr3_aa: CASSYLTSFRGGEQFF
cdr3_length: 15; j_call: TRBJ1-1; d_call: TRBD1; v_call: TRBV7-9; cdr3_aa: CASSRQGTANTEAFF
cdr3_length: 16; j_call: TRBJ2-4; d_call: -; v_call: TRBV19; cdr3_aa: CASSIGSGANKNIQYF
cdr3_length: 18; j_call: TRBJ1-6; d_call: -; v_call: TRBV7-9; cdr3_aa: CASSLDRAGRVNNSPLHF
cdr3_length: 14; j_call: TRBJ1-1; d_call: -; v_call: TRBV7-3; cdr3_aa: CASSLLHSNTEAFF
cdr3_length: 15; j_call: TRBJ2-7; d_call: -; v_call: TRBV5-1; cdr3_aa: CASSSSGLNRGEQYF
cdr3_length: 15; j_call: TRBJ1-3; d_call: -; v_call: TRBV7-2; cdr3_aa: CASSLGSYSGNTIYF
cdr3_length: 13; j_call: TRBJ2-3; d_call: -; v_call: TRBV19; cdr3_aa: CASSTGFLDTQYF
cdr3_length: 14; j_call: TRBJ1-1; d_call: -; v_call: TRBV14; cdr3_aa: CASSRIQWGAEAFF
cdr3_length: 16; j_call: TRBJ2-1; d_call: TRBD1; v_call: TRBV3-1/TRBV3-2; cdr3_aa: CASSQDWAQGVDEQFF
cdr3_length: 14; j_call: TRBJ2-2; d_call: TRBD2; v_call: TRBV2; cdr3_aa: CAIGTSGNTGELFF
cdr3_length: 15; j_call: TRBJ1-5; d_call: TRBD1; v_call: TRBV7-9; cdr3_aa: CASSSTGTGIGTQHF
cdr3_length: 14; j_call: TRBJ1-6; d_call: TRBD1; v_call: TRBV5-1; cdr3_aa: CASSATGGNSPLHF
cdr3_length: 16; j_call: TRBJ1-3; d_call: -; v_call: TRBV15; cdr3_aa: CATTKRHDSPGNTIYF
cdr3_length: 16; j_call: TRBJ2-2; d_call: TRBD2; v_call: TRBV27; cdr3_aa: CASRKLAGVRGGELFF
cdr3_length: 15; j_call: TRBJ1-2; d_call: -; v_call: TRBV5-1; cdr3_aa: CASSPEGAYYYGYTF
cdr3_length: 15; j_call: TRBJ1-2; d_call: -; v_call: TRBV28; cdr3_aa: CASSFTGSAGWGYTF
cdr3_length: 14; j_call: TRBJ1-5; d_call: -; v_call: TRBV7-8; cdr3_aa: CASSLGVRGQPQHF
cdr3_length: 11; j_call: TRBJ2-7; d_call: -; v_call: TRBV7-8; cdr3_aa: CASSFNYEQYF
cdr3_length: 14; j_call: TRBJ2-1; d_call: -; v_call: TRBV5-1; cdr3_aa: CASSRARGDNEQFF